The rows below give T cell receptor beta chains drawn from one sample of a study of cytomegalovirus exposure and HLA in healthy donors. Produced via immunoSEQ multiplex PCR; TCRdb's table is partial and in-frame only. This table has about 190,000 clones, about 85% appearing once. The sequenced material came from PBMCs. The receptor set was obtained from a woman aged 45 to 65 in good health and CMV-seronegative. The CDR3 runs from the conserved cysteine through the conserved F or W. D genes are given only for firm matches. Clone size is shown for a subset of rows, as once, few, many or a class of expanded clone.

TRBJ2-5,-,TRBD1,TRBV6-4,TGTGCCAGCAGTGGAAACAGGGGGGAGACCCAGTACTTC,CASSGNRGETQYF
TRBJ1-2,-,TRBD1,TRBV9,TGTGCCAGCAGTGGCAGGGGGGACTATGGCTACACCTTC,CASSGRGDYGYTF
TRBJ1-1,-,TRBD1,TRBV4-2,TGTGCCAGCACCACTCAACAGGGGAACGACGAAGCTTTCTTT,CASTTQQGNDEAFF
TRBJ2-7,once,TRBD2,TRBV7-2,TGTGCCAGCAGCTCCGCGGGAGCCAACTACGAGCAGTACTTC,CASSSAGANYEQYF
TRBJ2-7,-,TRBD1,TRBV10-3,TGTGCCATCAGTGAGTCGGGACAGGCCTACGAGCAGTACTTC,CAISESGQAYEQYF
TRBJ1-2,-,-,TRBV6-1,TGTGCCAGCAGCCGGGTCCCACCTAACTATGGCTACACCTTC,CASSRVPPNYGYTF
TRBJ1-5,-,-,TRBV28,TGTGCCAGCACCCCTCTCGGGGGAAGCAATCAGCCCCAGCATTTT,CASTPLGGSNQPQHF
TRBJ1-1,few,-,TRBV4-3,TGCGCCAGCAGCCAATCCCGGTGGCGGACTGAAGCTTTCTTT,CASSQSRWRTEAFF
TRBJ2-7,few,TRBD1,TRBV7-9,TGTGCCAGCAGTTCACTCCGGGACAGAACCTACGAGCAGTACTTC,CASSSLRDRTYEQYF
TRBJ2-7,-,TRBD2,TRBV7-6,TGTGCCAGCAGCTTAGAGTGGCGGGGGTTGGAGCAGTACTTC,CASSLEWRGLEQYF
TRBJ2-7,-,TRBD2,TRBV7-2,TGTGCCAGCAGCTCCGGACTAGCGGGAGGGTTGTACGAGCAGTACTTC,CASSSGLAGGLYEQYF
TRBJ2-2,-,TRBD2,TRBV6-6,TGTGCCAGCAGTTACCTGGGGGGGGAAACCGGGGAGCTGTTTTTT,CASSYLGGETGELFF
TRBJ1-2,-,TRBD1,TRBV6-5,TGTGCCAGCAGACCCTCGGGACAGGAAAGAGGCTACACCTTC,CASRPSGQERGYTF
TRBJ2-3,-,-,TRBV7-6,TGTGCCAGCAGCTCCCTCGTTGATACGCAGTATTTT,CASSSLVDTQYF
TRBJ1-2,-,-,TRBV19,TGTGCCAGTAGTATCTCCCAGGGTCCCCATGGCTACACCTTC,CASSISQGPHGYTF
TRBJ1-1,-,-,TRBV9,TGTGCCAGCAGCGTAGCTACCGGGGATGAAGCTTTCTTT,CASSVATGDEAFF
TRBJ1-2,-,-,TRBV4-2,TGTGCCAGCAGCCAAGAAGACTGGGGGGCTAACTATGGCTACACCTTC,CASSQEDWGANYGYTF
TRBJ2-2,-,-,TRBV7-2,TGTGCCAGCAGCTTACTCGGGGGTCGCGTCACCGGGGAGCTGTTTTTT,CASSLLGGRVTGELFF
TRBJ2-7,-,TRBD1,TRBV7-9,TGTGCCAGCAGCGACGCAGGGGGCGAGCAGTACTTC,CASSDAGGEQYF
TRBJ2-5,-,TRBD2,TRBV6-6,TGTGCCAGCAGTGCTAGCGGGAGCGGAGAGACCCAGTACTTC,CASSASGSGETQYF
TRBJ2-3,-,-,TRBV7-2,TGTGCCAGCAGCACCACAGGGGGGGCGGATACGCAGTATTTT,CASSTTGGADTQYF
TRBJ2-1,-,TRBD2,TRBV5-1,TGCGCCAGCCGCCTGGGGACGGGGGGGCAGCACAATGAGCAGTTCTTC,CASRLGTGGQHNEQFF
TRBJ2-1,-,TRBD2,TRBV2,TGTGCCAGCACCAAGGGACTAGCGGGGGACAATGAGCAGTTCTTC,CASTKGLAGDNEQFF
TRBJ1-1,once,TRBD1,TRBV7-9,TGTGCCAGCAGCCCGCCTGACGACAGGGTGAACACTGAAGCTTTCTTT,CASSPPDDRVNTEAFF
TRBJ1-2,-,TRBD1,TRBV18,TGTGCCAGCTCTCCCGACAGGGCCGGCTACACCTTC,CASSPDRAGYTF
TRBJ2-1,-,-,TRBV7-3,TGTGCCAGCAGCTTACGGCTAGGGGTCGATGAGCAGTTCTTC,CASSLRLGVDEQFF
TRBJ2-2,-,TRBD1,TRBV30,TGTGCCTGGAGTACAGGGGTCGGGGAGCTGTTTTTT,CAWSTGVGELFF
TRBJ1-4,-,-,TRBV5-1,TGCGCCAGCAGCTTGGCCGGAACAGGGCTCGAAAAACTGTTTTTT,CASSLAGTGLEKLFF
TRBJ2-7,-,TRBD2,TRBV7-2,TGTGCCAACAGACTAGCGGGTACCTACGAGCAGTACTTC,CANRLAGTYEQYF
TRBJ1-6,-,TRBD1,TRBV25-1,TGTGCCAGCAGAGACAGGGGACCGGGGAATTCACCCCTCCACTTT,CASRDRGPGNSPLHF
TRBJ2-5,-,TRBD1,TRBV19,TGTGCCAGTAGTATATCCCAGGGGGCCCTGGAGACCCAGTACTTC,CASSISQGALETQYF
TRBJ2-7,-,-,TRBV28,TGTGCCAGCAGTTCGCCGGGACTTAACTACGAGCAGTACTTC,CASSSPGLNYEQYF
TRBJ2-3,-,-,TRBV27,TGTGCCAGCAGAACACGACTCAGCACAGATACGCAGTATTTT,CASRTRLSTDTQYF
TRBJ1-2,-,TRBD1,TRBV6-5,TGTGCCAGCAGACAAACAGGGGGGTATGGCTACACCTTC,CASRQTGGYGYTF
TRBJ1-3,-,TRBD1,TRBV5-4,TGTGCCAGCAGCTCGCGAACAGGGGCTGTATCCTCTGGAAACACCATATATTTT,CASSSRTGAVSSGNTIYF
TRBJ2-7,-,TRBD1,TRBV4-3,TGCGCCAGCAGCCCAGGACAGGGCGGATACGAGCAGTACTTC,CASSPGQGGYEQYF
TRBJ1-4,-,TRBD1,TRBV5-6,TGTGCCAGCAGCACCCCGGGACAGGGACACGAAGAAAAACTGTTTTTT,CASSTPGQGHEEKLFF